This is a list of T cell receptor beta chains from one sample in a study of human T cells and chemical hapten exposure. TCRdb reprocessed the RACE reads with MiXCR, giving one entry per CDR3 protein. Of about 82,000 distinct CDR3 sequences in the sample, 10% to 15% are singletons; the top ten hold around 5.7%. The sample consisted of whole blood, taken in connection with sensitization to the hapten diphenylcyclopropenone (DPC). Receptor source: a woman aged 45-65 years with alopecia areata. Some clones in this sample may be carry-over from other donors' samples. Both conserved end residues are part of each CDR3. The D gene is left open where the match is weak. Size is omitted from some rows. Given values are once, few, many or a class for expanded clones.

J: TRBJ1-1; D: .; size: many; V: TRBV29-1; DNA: TGCAGCGTTGGGGGCCTGAACACTGAAGCTTTCTTT; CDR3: CSVGGLNTEAFF
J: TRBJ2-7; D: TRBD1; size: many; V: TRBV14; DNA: TGTGCCAGCAGTGACCACCGGGACAGAAGATACGAGCAGTACTTC; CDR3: CASSDHRDRRYEQYF
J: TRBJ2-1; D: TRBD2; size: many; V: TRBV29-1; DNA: TGCAGCGTTCGTGGACTAGCGGGATTGGGCAATGAGCAGTTCTTC; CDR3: CSVRGLAGLGNEQFF
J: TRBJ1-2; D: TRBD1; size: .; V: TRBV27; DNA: TGTGCCAGCAAAACAGGGGGCCACTCCTATGGCTACACCTTC; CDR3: CASKTGGHSYGYTF
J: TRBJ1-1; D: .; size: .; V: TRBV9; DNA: TGTGCCAGCAGCGTAGAAGTCACGAGCACTGAAGCTTTCTTT; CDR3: CASSVEVTSTEAFF
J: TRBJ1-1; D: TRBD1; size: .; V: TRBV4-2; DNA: TGTGCCAGCAGCCAAAACAGGGGGGGCACTGAAGCTTTCTTT; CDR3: CASSQNRGGTEAFF
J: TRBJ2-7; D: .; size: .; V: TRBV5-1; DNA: TGCGCCAGCAGCTCAAACCTCGGGAGTTACGAGCAGTACTTC; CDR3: CASSSNLGSYEQYF
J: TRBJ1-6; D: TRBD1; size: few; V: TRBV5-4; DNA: TGTGCCAGCAGCCCCCGGGACAGGGGGCTTTCACCCCTCCACTTT; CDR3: CASSPRDRGLSPLHF
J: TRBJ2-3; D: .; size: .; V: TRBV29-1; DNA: TGCAGCGTCGTGGAAAGCACAGATACGCAGTATTTT; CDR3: CSVVESTDTQYF
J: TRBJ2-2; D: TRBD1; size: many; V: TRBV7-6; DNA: TGTGCCAGCAGCCAATTTATGGGGCCAACAAGGACAGGGCTCACCGGGGAGCTGTTTTTT; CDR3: CASSQFMGPTRTGLTGELFF
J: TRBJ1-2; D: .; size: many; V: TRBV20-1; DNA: TGCAGTGCTAGAGATCCAAGAAACTATGGCTACACCTTC; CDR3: CSARDPRNYGYTF
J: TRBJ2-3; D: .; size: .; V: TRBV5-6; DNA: TGTGCCAGCAGTCCGGGACTGGGAGGAACAGATACGCAGTATTTT; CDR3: CASSPGLGGTDTQYF
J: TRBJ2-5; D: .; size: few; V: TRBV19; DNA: TGTGCCAGTAGTATACGGGGCACGAGAGCTCCCCAAGAGACCCAGTACTTC; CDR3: CASSIRGTRAPQETQYF
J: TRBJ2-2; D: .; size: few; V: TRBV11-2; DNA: TGTGCCAGCAGCTCCAACACCGGGGAGCTGTTTTTT; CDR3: CASSSNTGELFF
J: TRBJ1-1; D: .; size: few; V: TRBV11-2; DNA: TGTGCCAGCAGCTTAAGGCAGGATGAAGCTTTCTTT; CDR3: CASSLRQDEAFF
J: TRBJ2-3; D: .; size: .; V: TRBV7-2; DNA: TGTGCCAGCAGCGGTAGCGGAGACCCCACAGATACGCAGTATTTT; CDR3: CASSGSGDPTDTQYF
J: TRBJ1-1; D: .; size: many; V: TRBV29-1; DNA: TGCAGCGGAACTGAGAACACTGAAGCTTTCTTT; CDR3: CSGTENTEAFF
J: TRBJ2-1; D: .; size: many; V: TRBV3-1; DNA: TGTGCCAGCAGCCAAGACCGGGGGCGCTCCTACAATGAGCAGTTCTTC; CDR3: CASSQDRGRSYNEQFF
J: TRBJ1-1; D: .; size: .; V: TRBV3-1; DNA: TGTGCCAGCAGCCCGCTACTGAACACTGAAGCTTTCTTT; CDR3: CASSPLLNTEAFF
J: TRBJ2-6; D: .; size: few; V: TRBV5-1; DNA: TGCGCCAGCCATGACAGCTCTGGGGCCAACGTCCTGACTTTC; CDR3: CASHDSSGANVLTF
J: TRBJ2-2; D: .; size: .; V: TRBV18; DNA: TGTGCCAGCTCACCCCTTGGACAGTCGACCGGGGAGCTGTTTTTT; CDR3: CASSPLGQSTGELFF
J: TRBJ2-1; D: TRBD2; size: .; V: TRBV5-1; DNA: TGCGCCAGCAGCTCCTCCTACCCACTAGCGGGCCATAAGCGAAGCTCCTACAATGAGCAGTTCTTC; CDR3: CASSSSYPLAGHKRSSYNEQFF
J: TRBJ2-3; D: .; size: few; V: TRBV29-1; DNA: TGCAGCGTTGGGGGGGTGGTTCGAGATACGCAGTATTTT; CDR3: CSVGGVVRDTQYF
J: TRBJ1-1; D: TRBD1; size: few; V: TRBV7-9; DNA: TGTGCCAGCAGCTTATTGGAGGGGGCCACTGAAGCTTTCTTT; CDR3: CASSLLEGATEAFF
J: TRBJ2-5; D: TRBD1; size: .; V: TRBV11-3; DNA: TGTGCCAGCAGCTTGGGACAGGACCTCCAAGAGACCCAGTACTTC; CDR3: CASSLGQDLQETQYF
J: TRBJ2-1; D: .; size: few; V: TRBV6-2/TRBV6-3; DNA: TGTGCCAGCAGTAACCCGTCCCCTGAGCAGTTCTTC; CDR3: CASSNPSPEQFF
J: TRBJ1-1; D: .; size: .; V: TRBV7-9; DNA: TGTGCCAGCAGCTCCCTATCGGGGGCGAACACTGAAGCTTTCTTT; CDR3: CASSSLSGANTEAFF
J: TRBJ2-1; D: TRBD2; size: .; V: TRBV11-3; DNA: TGTGCCAGCAGCTTAGTAGTAGCGGGAGAGCAGTTCTTC; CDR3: CASSLVVAGEQFF